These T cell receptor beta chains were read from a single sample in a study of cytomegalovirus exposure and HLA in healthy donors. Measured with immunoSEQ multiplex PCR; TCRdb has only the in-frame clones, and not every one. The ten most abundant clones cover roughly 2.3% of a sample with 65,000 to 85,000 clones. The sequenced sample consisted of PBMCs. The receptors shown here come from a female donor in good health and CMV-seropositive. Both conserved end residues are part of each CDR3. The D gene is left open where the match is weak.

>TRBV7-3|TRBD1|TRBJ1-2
TGTGCCAGCAGCCCCGGGGACAGGGGGGGAGGCTACACCTTC
CASSPGDRGGGYTF
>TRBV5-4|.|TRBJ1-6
TGTGCCAGCAGCGGAAGACAGATTGCAAATTCACCCCTCCACTTT
CASSGRQIANSPLHF
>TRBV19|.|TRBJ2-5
TGTGCCAGTAGTTCTAGGGGGGAGACCCAGTACTTC
CASSSRGETQYF
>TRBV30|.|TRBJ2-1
TGTGCCTGGATAAGGGGAGGAAACAATGAGCAGTTCTTC
CAWIRGGNNEQFF
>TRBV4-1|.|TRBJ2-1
TGCGCCAGCAGCCATGGCCAAGGCGGAGCTCTCTACAATGAGCAGTTCTTC
CASSHGQGGALYNEQFF
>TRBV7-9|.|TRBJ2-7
TGTGCCAGCACCCTTCCCCGTAGCTACGAGCAGTACTTC
CASTLPRSYEQYF
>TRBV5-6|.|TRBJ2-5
TGTGCCAGCAGCTTGGGCGCCTCCCAAGAGACCCAGTACTTC
CASSLGASQETQYF
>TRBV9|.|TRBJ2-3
TGTGCCAGCAGCGCGGGTGAACGCACAGATACGCAGTATTTT
CASSAGERTDTQYF
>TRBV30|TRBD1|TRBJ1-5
TGTGCCTGGAGTGGGGACAGGGAGGTGGTTGACAATCAGCCCCAGCATTTT
CAWSGDREVVDNQPQHF
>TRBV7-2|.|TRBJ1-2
TGTGCCAGCAGCTTAGGAGGGATCGACTATGGCTACACCTTC
CASSLGGIDYGYTF
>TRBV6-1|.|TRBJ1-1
TGTGCCAGCGATACAGGGATGAACACTGAAGCTTTCTTT
CASDTGMNTEAFF
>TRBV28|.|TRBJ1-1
TGTGCCAGCAGTTTGAGGGTTCGTGAAGCTTTCTTT
CASSLRVREAFF
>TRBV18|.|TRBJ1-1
TGTGCCAGCGCACCACCAGTTGGGGGCGAGTACACTGAAGCTTTCTTT
CASAPPVGGEYTEAFF
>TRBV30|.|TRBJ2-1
TGTGCCTGGAGCGGGAGTGGCAATGAGCAGTTCTTC
CAWSGSGNEQFF
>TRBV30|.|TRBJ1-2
TGTGCCTGGAGCCCAATAAACAGGCGGGGGAACTATGGCTACACCTTC
CAWSPINRRGNYGYTF
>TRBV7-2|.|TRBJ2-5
TGTGCCAGCAGCTTGGGGGGTTTTCAAGAGACCCAGTACTTC
CASSLGGFQETQYF
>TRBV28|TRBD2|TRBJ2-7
TGTGCCAGCAGACCGGGGGGGAACGAGCAGTACTTC
CASRPGGNEQYF
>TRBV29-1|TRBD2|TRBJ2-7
TGCAGCGTTGAGGGTCTAGCGGGATTTTACGAGCAGTACTTC
CSVEGLAGFYEQYF
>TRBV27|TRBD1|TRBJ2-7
TGTGCCAGCAGCTCGGACCGAGGGGGACAGGGGGCCTACGAGCAGTACTTC
CASSSDRGGQGAYEQYF
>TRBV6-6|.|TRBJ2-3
TGTGCCAGCAGTCAAACTCCCGCTGCAGATACGCAGTATTTT
CASSQTPAADTQYF
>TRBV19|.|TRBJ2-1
TGTGCCAGTAGTCCAGGGACACTAAATGAGCAGTTCTTC
CASSPGTLNEQFF
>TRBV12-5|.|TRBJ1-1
TGTGCTAGTGGTTCCACGGACAGAACTCCCACTGAAGCTTTCTTT
CASGSTDRTPTEAFF
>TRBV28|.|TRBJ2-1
TGTGCCAGCAGCTATGGCGGGGGCCCGCAGTTCTTC
CASSYGGGPQFF
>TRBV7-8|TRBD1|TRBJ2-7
TGTGCCAGCAGCTTAGAAAAGGGGGCTGCCTACGAGCAGTACTTC
CASSLEKGAAYEQYF
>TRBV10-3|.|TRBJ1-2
TGTGCCATCAGTGAATCTGAGGGAATCTATGGCTACACCTTC
CAISESEGIYGYTF
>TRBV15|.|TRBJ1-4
TGTGCCACCAGCTCATCAACGCGTGAAAAACTGTTTTTT
CATSSSTREKLFF
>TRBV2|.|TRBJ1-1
TGTGCCAGCCTGGGACATACGATGAACACTGAAGCTTTCTTT
CASLGHTMNTEAFF
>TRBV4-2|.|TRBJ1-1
TGTGCCAGCAGCCAAGATCGGGGGGGGACCGTCTCTGAAGCTTTCTTT
CASSQDRGGTVSEAFF
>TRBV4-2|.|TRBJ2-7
TGTGCCAGCAGCCAGATCCCGAGCTCCTACGAGCAGTACTTC
CASSQIPSSYEQYF
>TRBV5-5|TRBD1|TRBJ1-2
TGTGCCAGCAGCTATGGACAGGGGCTTATTGGCTACACCTTC
CASSYGQGLIGYTF
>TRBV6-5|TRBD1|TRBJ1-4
TGTGCCAGCAGTTACTCAGGGGGCGGCGAAAAACTGTTTTTT
CASSYSGGGEKLFF
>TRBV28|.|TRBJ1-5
TGTGCCAGCAGTTTGTTATATAGCAATCAGCCCCAGCATTTT
CASSLLYSNQPQHF
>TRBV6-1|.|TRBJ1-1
TGTGCCAGCAGTGAAATGGTTGTCGGCACTGAAGCTTTCTTT
CASSEMVVGTEAFF
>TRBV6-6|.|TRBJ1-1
TGTGCCAGCAGTGGGGGCAGGGCCAACACTGAAGCTTTCTTT
CASSGGRANTEAFF
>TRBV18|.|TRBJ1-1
TGTGCCAGCTCACCATTAGGAGACGCTGAAGCTTTCTTT
CASSPLGDAEAFF
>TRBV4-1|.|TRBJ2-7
TGCGCCAGCAGCCAAGACAACTCCTACGAGCAGTACTTC
CASSQDNSYEQYF
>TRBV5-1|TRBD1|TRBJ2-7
TGCGCCAGCAGCAGGACAGGGGGGTCTTACGAGCAGTACTTC
CASSRTGGSYEQYF
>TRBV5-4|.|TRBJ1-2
TGTGCCAGCAGCTTGGACTCGTCTCTAAATAACTATGGCTACACCTTC
CASSLDSSLNNYGYTF
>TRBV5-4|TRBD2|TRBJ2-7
TGTGCCAGCAGCCCAGGACTAGCCCCCTACGAGCAGTACTTC
CASSPGLAPYEQYF
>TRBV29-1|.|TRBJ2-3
TGCAGCGTTGATCTGAGCGGCCTAGGGAATACGCAGTATTTT
CSVDLSGLGNTQYF
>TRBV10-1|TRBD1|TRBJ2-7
TGCGCCAGCAGTGCCGGGACAGGGCCCTACGAGCAGTACTTC
CASSAGTGPYEQYF
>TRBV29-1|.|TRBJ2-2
TGCAGCGTTGCAGGAGGTGAAAAGAACACCGGGGAGCTGTTTTTT
CSVAGGEKNTGELFF
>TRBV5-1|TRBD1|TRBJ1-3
TGCGCCAGCACGGACAGGGCCTCTGGAAACACCATATATTTT
CASTDRASGNTIYF
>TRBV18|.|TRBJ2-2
TGTGCCAGCTCACCAAGGACATTGGGGGAGCTGTTTTTT
CASSPRTLGELFF
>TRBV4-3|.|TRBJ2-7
TGCGCCAGCAGCCAAGATAGCGCCAGCTCCTACGAGCAGTACTTC
CASSQDSASSYEQYF
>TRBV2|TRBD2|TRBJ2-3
TGTGCCAGCAGTGAGCGGCGGGGGAGCACAGATACGCAGTATTTT
CASSERRGSTDTQYF
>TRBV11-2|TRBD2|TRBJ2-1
TGTGCCAGCAGCCTAGGGACTAGCGGAATAGACAATGAGCAGTTCTTC
CASSLGTSGIDNEQFF
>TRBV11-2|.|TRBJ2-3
TGTGCCAGCAGCTTAGGAGTATCTGTTACAGATACGCAGTATTTT
CASSLGVSVTDTQYF
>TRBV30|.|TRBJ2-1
TGTGCCACCCGTGGGAGGCGTTCGAATGAGCAGTTCTTC
CATRGRRSNEQFF
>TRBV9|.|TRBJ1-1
TGTGCCAGCAGCGTAGAAGGGGTTAGCACTGAAGCTTTCTTT
CASSVEGVSTEAFF
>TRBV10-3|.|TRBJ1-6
TGTGCCATCAGTGAGTCGGGGGCAGGGAATTCACCCCTCCACTTT
CAISESGAGNSPLHF
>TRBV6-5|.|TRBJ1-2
TGTGCCAGCGCCGACAGGCAGGTCTATGGCTACACCTTC
CASADRQVYGYTF
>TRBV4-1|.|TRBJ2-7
TGCGCCAGCAGCCAAGGTTTAGCGGAGGGCTACGAGCAGTACTTC
CASSQGLAEGYEQYF
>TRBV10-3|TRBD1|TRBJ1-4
TGTGCCATCAGAAAGGACAGGGAGGATGAAAAACTGTTTTTT
CAIRKDREDEKLFF
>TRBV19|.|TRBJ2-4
TGTGCCAGTAGTATAGACTCCGACCCACTAAGGGCCAAAAACATTCAGTACTTC
CASSIDSDPLRAKNIQYF
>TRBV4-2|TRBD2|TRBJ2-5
TGTGCCAGCAGCGCCCAGGCTAGCGGGGGCAGGGAGACCCAGTACTTC
CASSAQASGGRETQYF
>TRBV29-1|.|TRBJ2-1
TGCAGCGTTGTCGGCGGCGGGTCCAATGAGCAGTTCTTC
CSVVGGGSNEQFF
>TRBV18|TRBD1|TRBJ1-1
TGTGCCAGCTCCCAGGGACAGACGAACACTGAAGCTTTCTTT
CASSQGQTNTEAFF
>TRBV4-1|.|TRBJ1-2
TGCGCCAGCAGCCAAGGGCCAGCTAACTATGGCTACACCTTC
CASSQGPANYGYTF
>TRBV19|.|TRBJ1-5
TGTGCCAGTAGTCGAGGGGAGGGACCTAGCAATCAGCCCCAGCATTTT
CASSRGEGPSNQPQHF